The T cell receptor (beta chain) described here comes from a study of T cell clusters in autoimmune cytopenias. TRB was amplified from about 270 ng of peripheral blood genomic DNA per sample. CDR3 size: 17 residues. The V gene's germline CDR1 is ENHRY and CDR2 SYGVKD. One tube held mixed TRB-A and TRB-B primer pools for touch-down PCR. TCRdb reprocessed the multiplex PCR reads and stores each CDR3 protein as one record, lacking DNA. Seen in this sample are around 12,000 distinct CDR3 sequences; the ten most common clones hold 3%. Findings and limits, study-wide: The T cell clusters were defined only in silico, without experimental functional validation.

On this clonotype itself: Its matching antigen is unknown.

The sequence was collected from a human donor with an autoimmune cytopenia or autoimmune hepatitis (not recorded which). The chain uses TRBV10-3 and TRBJ2-7; TCRdb's D gene call, TRBD2, goes unchecked for lack of DNA. Material for sequencing was peripheral blood. CDR3 loop: CAISESAGTSAAYEQYF.